These 4 T cell receptor beta chains share one sample of origin, sequenced in a study of blood T cell repertoires in COVID-19. Clones were sequenced by immunoSEQ multiplex PCR, and TCRdb holds only the in-frame ones, with some missing. The table lists about 300,000 clones, roughly 88% of them singletons, with roughly 2.2% in the top ten. The specimen was PBMCs or T cells enriched from blood (not recorded which). Receptor source: a man aged 25-45 years who had recovered from COVID-19.

This rearrangement joins TRBV24-1 to TRBJ1-2, with TRBD1 identical over 7 bases. Germline CDR1 KGHDR, CDR2 SFDVKD. This CDR3 has 18 amino acids. Trimming removed 5 bases from V and 3 bases from J; junction bases left unmatched: 17. This CDR3 reads CATSAPPGQTMLDYGYTF. The DNA of the CDR3 is TGTGCCACCAGTGCTCCTCCGGGACAGACAATGCTAGACTATGGCTACACCTTC.

About this clone itself: Within the sample, other DNA sequences also encode this same CDR3. V gene TRBV4-1 combines with J gene TRBJ1-1; possible D gene TRBD1, 6 bases. The V end was cut by 0 bases, the J end by 4 bases, with 9 bases between. Germline-derived CDR1 and CDR2 are MGHRA and YSYEKL. This CDR3 contains 14 residues. Here the CDR3 DNA reads TGCGCCAGCAGCCAAGATCCCAGGGGCACTGAAGCTTTCTTT. Translation: CASSQDPRGTEAFF.

V usage is TRBV6-6 and J usage is TRBJ1-2; no firm D call. V shed 3 bases and J shed 7 bases, with 9 bases lying between them. Germline V CDR1 and CDR2: MNHNY, SVGAGI (reference sequence). The CDR3 is 12 residues long. The CDR3 region is CASSYIEIGYTF. As DNA, the CDR3 is TGTGCCAGCAGTTATATCGAGATTGGCTACACCTTC.

The chain uses TRBV7-9 and TRBJ1-2; unclear D gene. The germline gives CDR1 SEHNR, CDR2 FQNEAQ (reference sequence). The CDR3 is made up of 12 amino acids. Trimming took off 3 bases at V and 6 bases at J, with 8 bases between the two ends. CDR3: CASSLVEDGYTF. The CDR3 coding sequence is TGTGCCAGCAGCTTGGTTGAGGATGGCTACACCTTC.